This T cell receptor (beta chain) was captured in a study of neurological immune-mediated disorders. Notes on the study in general: In HTLV-1-associated myelopathy, TCR clonal expansion was greatest, and in multiple sclerosis it was least, below healthy controls.

Many counts were recorded for this clonotype. What it recognizes is unknown. The making of cDNA relied on 5'RACE with 10-nucleotide random UMIs. TCRdb re-derived calls from the 5' RACE reads in MiXCR, one entry per CDR3 protein. The sample lists approximately 52,000 distinct CDR3 sequences; around 3.3% were seen once. V shed 6 bases and J shed 3 bases, with 13 bases lying between them. The CDR3 is 14 amino acids. This clonotype was sampled from a man aged 35-49 years with multiple sclerosis. Sample: PBMCs. The V and J genes are TRBV12-3 or TRBV12-4 and TRBJ2-3; D gene ambiguous. The CDR3 DNA is TGTGCCAGCAGGGAAGGGTCCCAGACAGATACGCAGTATTTT. The encoded protein is CASREGSQTDTQYF.